Listed below are T cell receptor beta chains from one sample, sequenced in a study of cytomegalovirus exposure and HLA in healthy donors. Sequenced by immunoSEQ multiplex PCR; TCRdb stores in-frame clones only, minus some. Among about 77,000 clones listed, under 80% were seen once. The material sequenced was PBMCs. The receptors originated from a man aged 35 to 55 in good health and CMV-seronegative. CDR3s include the opening cysteine and the closing phenylalanine or tryptophan. The D gene is left open where the match is weak. Where a row states a size, it is once, few, many or the class of an expanded clone; other rows omit it.

J gene: TRBJ2-1
clone size: -
D gene: -
V gene: TRBV30
CDR3 DNA: TGTGCCTGGACGAGGGTTCGCTACAATGAGCAGTTCTTC
CDR3 protein: CAWTRVRYNEQFF

J gene: TRBJ1-5
clone size: -
D gene: -
V gene: TRBV7-9
CDR3 DNA: TGTGCCAGCAGCCCGGTCGGGACTGTCAATCAGCCCCAGCATTTT
CDR3 protein: CASSPVGTVNQPQHF

J gene: TRBJ2-7
clone size: -
D gene: TRBD1
V gene: TRBV7-2
CDR3 DNA: TGTGCCAGCAGCTCTGACAGGGTCTCCTACGAGCAGTACTTC
CDR3 protein: CASSSDRVSYEQYF

J gene: TRBJ2-7
clone size: -
D gene: -
V gene: TRBV28
CDR3 DNA: TGTGCCAGCAGTTTACCGGGGTCGAGCTCCTACGAGCAGTACTTC
CDR3 protein: CASSLPGSSSYEQYF

J gene: TRBJ2-5
clone size: -
D gene: -
V gene: TRBV5-6
CDR3 DNA: TGTGCCAGCAGCACGGGACTGGGGGGCCAAGAGACCCAGTACTTC
CDR3 protein: CASSTGLGGQETQYF

J gene: TRBJ2-1
clone size: -
D gene: -
V gene: TRBV6-6
CDR3 DNA: TGTGCCAGCAGTTGGGGGACTGGAAACAATGAGCAGTTCTTC
CDR3 protein: CASSWGTGNNEQFF

J gene: TRBJ2-1
clone size: -
D gene: -
V gene: TRBV15
CDR3 DNA: TGTGCCACCAGCAGCGAGTCCAGGCCTCTCTACAATGAGCAGTTCTTC
CDR3 protein: CATSSESRPLYNEQFF

J gene: TRBJ2-1
clone size: -
D gene: -
V gene: TRBV28
CDR3 DNA: TGTGCCAGCAGTGAGGGAAATGAGCAGTTCTTC
CDR3 protein: CASSEGNEQFF

J gene: TRBJ1-4
clone size: once
D gene: -
V gene: TRBV27
CDR3 DNA: TGTGCCAGCAGTTTTAGAGTTAATAATGAAAAACTGTTTTTT
CDR3 protein: CASSFRVNNEKLFF

J gene: TRBJ2-4
clone size: -
D gene: -
V gene: TRBV5-1
CDR3 DNA: TGCGCCAGCAGCTTGGATCATACTAAAAACATTCAGTACTTC
CDR3 protein: CASSLDHTKNIQYF

J gene: TRBJ2-5
clone size: -
D gene: -
V gene: TRBV5-5
CDR3 DNA: TGTGCCAGCAGCATAACCGGTAACACGGGAGAGACCCAGTACTTC
CDR3 protein: CASSITGNTGETQYF

J gene: TRBJ2-3
clone size: -
D gene: TRBD2
V gene: TRBV5-8
CDR3 DNA: TGTGCCAGCCGACCCCTAGCGGGAGGAGTAACAGATACGCAGTATTTT
CDR3 protein: CASRPLAGGVTDTQYF

J gene: TRBJ2-2
clone size: -
D gene: TRBD2
V gene: TRBV11-2
CDR3 DNA: TGTGCCAGCAGCTTAGAACTAGCGGGAGTTACCGGGGAGCTGTTTTTT
CDR3 protein: CASSLELAGVTGELFF

J gene: TRBJ1-2
clone size: few
D gene: TRBD1
V gene: TRBV10-2
CDR3 DNA: TGCGCCAGCAGGACAGGGAGGAATGGCTACACCTTC
CDR3 protein: CASRTGRNGYTF

J gene: TRBJ1-1
clone size: once
D gene: -
V gene: TRBV2
CDR3 DNA: TGTGCCAGCAACCAGGCAGGGCTCACTGAAGCTTTCTTT
CDR3 protein: CASNQAGLTEAFF

J gene: TRBJ2-7
clone size: -
D gene: -
V gene: TRBV6-1
CDR3 DNA: TGTGCCAGCAGTGACAACAGCTACGAGCAGTACTTC
CDR3 protein: CASSDNSYEQYF

J gene: TRBJ2-7
clone size: -
D gene: -
V gene: TRBV5-6
CDR3 DNA: TGTGCCAGCAGCGGGGCGCTCTACGAGCAGTACTTC
CDR3 protein: CASSGALYEQYF

J gene: TRBJ1-4
clone size: -
D gene: TRBD1
V gene: TRBV5-1
CDR3 DNA: TGCGCCAGCAGCCTCCAACCGACAGGGATTGAAAAACTGTTTTTT
CDR3 protein: CASSLQPTGIEKLFF

J gene: TRBJ1-2
clone size: -
D gene: TRBD1
V gene: TRBV27
CDR3 DNA: TGTGCCAGCAGTTTTCGGGGCCCAACGAGGGCGACAACAGGGGAGTTATCTTATGGCTACACCTTC
CDR3 protein: CASSFRGPTRATTGELSYGYTF

J gene: TRBJ2-3
clone size: -
D gene: TRBD2
V gene: TRBV4-1
CDR3 DNA: TGCGCCAGCAGCCAACCACCGTTACGAGCGGGACCTACCGAGATCACAGATACGCAGTATTTT
CDR3 protein: CASSQPPLRAGPTEITDTQYF

J gene: TRBJ1-6
clone size: -
D gene: -
V gene: TRBV7-3
CDR3 DNA: TGTGCCAGCAGCTTATCGGTGGCAGGGAATTCACCCCTCCACTTT
CDR3 protein: CASSLSVAGNSPLHF

J gene: TRBJ1-4
clone size: -
D gene: -
V gene: TRBV25-1
CDR3 DNA: TGTGCCAGCAGTGACCCGGGTACTAATGAAAAACTGTTTTTT
CDR3 protein: CASSDPGTNEKLFF

J gene: TRBJ2-1
clone size: -
D gene: TRBD2
V gene: TRBV11-2
CDR3 DNA: TGTGCCAGCAGCTTAACGAGCGGGACGCGGGGTAGGTCCTACAATGAGCAGTTCTTC
CDR3 protein: CASSLTSGTRGRSYNEQFF

J gene: TRBJ1-5
clone size: -
D gene: TRBD1
V gene: TRBV19
CDR3 DNA: TGTGCCAGTACCGGCAACCTCGGGACAGATAGAAATCAGCCCCAGCATTTT
CDR3 protein: CASTGNLGTDRNQPQHF

J gene: TRBJ2-7
clone size: few
D gene: -
V gene: TRBV28
CDR3 DNA: TGTGCCAGCAGTTCCGTCCCTTGGGCCAATTACTACGAGCAGTACTTC
CDR3 protein: CASSSVPWANYYEQYF

J gene: TRBJ1-2
clone size: -
D gene: TRBD1
V gene: TRBV6-5
CDR3 DNA: TGTGCCAGCAAAATACGGGACAGGGGCCCCTATGGCTACACCTTC
CDR3 protein: CASKIRDRGPYGYTF

J gene: TRBJ2-5
clone size: -
D gene: TRBD2
V gene: TRBV18
CDR3 DNA: TGTGCCAGCTCACCACGAAGTGGAGTGGGAGGGCCGGGAGAGACCCAGTACTTC
CDR3 protein: CASSPRSGVGGPGETQYF

J gene: TRBJ2-7
clone size: -
D gene: -
V gene: TRBV12-5
CDR3 DNA: TGTGCTAGTGGTTCCACAGCTTACGAGCAGTACTTC
CDR3 protein: CASGSTAYEQYF

J gene: TRBJ2-4
clone size: -
D gene: -
V gene: TRBV28
CDR3 DNA: TGTGCCAGCAGTTTATATGCAGAGAGTCGGTGGAGCAGTCAGTACTTC
CDR3 protein: CASSLYAESRWSSQYF

J gene: TRBJ1-2
clone size: -
D gene: -
V gene: TRBV19
CDR3 DNA: TGTGCCAGTAGTCCCGGGACAACCCAGAGTAACTATGGCTACACCTTC
CDR3 protein: CASSPGTTQSNYGYTF

J gene: TRBJ2-5
clone size: -
D gene: -
V gene: TRBV5-1
CDR3 DNA: TGCGCCAGCAGCTTGGAGGGGGGGCAAGAGACCCAGTACTTC
CDR3 protein: CASSLEGGQETQYF

J gene: TRBJ1-2
clone size: -
D gene: -
V gene: TRBV6-5
CDR3 DNA: TGTGCCAGCAGGCAGACAGCCTACTATGGCTACACCTTC
CDR3 protein: CASRQTAYYGYTF

J gene: TRBJ2-3
clone size: few
D gene: -
V gene: TRBV7-2
CDR3 DNA: TGTGCCAGCAGCTTCCCTAGCCCAGATACGCAGTATTTT
CDR3 protein: CASSFPSPDTQYF

J gene: TRBJ2-1
clone size: -
D gene: TRBD2
V gene: TRBV6-1
CDR3 DNA: TGTGCCAGCACTGATAGCGGGGCCTACAATGAGCAGTTCTTC
CDR3 protein: CASTDSGAYNEQFF

J gene: TRBJ1-2
clone size: -
D gene: -
V gene: TRBV18
CDR3 DNA: TGTGCCAGCTCACCACCGGGACTCCGGATGGATGGCTACACCTTC
CDR3 protein: CASSPPGLRMDGYTF

J gene: TRBJ2-6
clone size: few
D gene: TRBD1
V gene: TRBV7-2
CDR3 DNA: TGTGCCAGCAGCACCTCACCGACAGGGTCCGGGGCCAACGTCCTGACTTTC
CDR3 protein: CASSTSPTGSGANVLTF

J gene: TRBJ1-2
clone size: -
D gene: -
V gene: TRBV11-2
CDR3 DNA: TGTGCCAGCAGCTTAGACGGCGGGATCTATGGCTACACCTTC
CDR3 protein: CASSLDGGIYGYTF

J gene: TRBJ1-5
clone size: few
D gene: -
V gene: TRBV11-2
CDR3 DNA: TGTGCCAGCAGCTCTCTGGGGGAGGTGAGCAATCAGCCCCAGCATTTT
CDR3 protein: CASSSLGEVSNQPQHF

J gene: TRBJ1-5
clone size: -
D gene: TRBD1
V gene: TRBV28
CDR3 DNA: TGTGCCATCGGGACAGGCGGCAATCAGCCCCAGCATTTT
CDR3 protein: CAIGTGGNQPQHF

J gene: TRBJ2-7
clone size: -
D gene: TRBD2
V gene: TRBV4-2
CDR3 DNA: TGTGCCAGCAGCCAAGAAACTAGCGGGAGTCACGAGCAGTACTTC
CDR3 protein: CASSQETSGSHEQYF

J gene: TRBJ2-2
clone size: -
D gene: -
V gene: TRBV2
CDR3 DNA: TGTGCCAGCAGTGTCAGGGAACAGGGCACCGGGGAGCTGTTTTTT
CDR3 protein: CASSVREQGTGELFF

J gene: TRBJ1-5
clone size: once
D gene: TRBD1
V gene: TRBV6-6
CDR3 DNA: TGTGCCAGCAGTCCCGACAGGGATAGACAGCCCCAGCATTTT
CDR3 protein: CASSPDRDRQPQHF

J gene: TRBJ1-3
clone size: medium-sized
D gene: TRBD1
V gene: TRBV7-9
CDR3 DNA: TGTGCCAGCAGCATACAGGGGGAAGGCTCTGGAAACACCATATATTTT
CDR3 protein: CASSIQGEGSGNTIYF

J gene: TRBJ2-5
clone size: -
D gene: TRBD1
V gene: TRBV25-1
CDR3 DNA: TGTGCCAGCAGTGACAGGGGGTACCAAGAGACCCAGTACTTC
CDR3 protein: CASSDRGYQETQYF

J gene: TRBJ1-2
clone size: few
D gene: TRBD1
V gene: TRBV28
CDR3 DNA: TGTGCCAGCAAACTTACAGGGGGCAGTTATGGCTACACCTTC
CDR3 protein: CASKLTGGSYGYTF

J gene: TRBJ2-5
clone size: -
D gene: -
V gene: TRBV29-1
CDR3 DNA: TGCAGCGTTGATCGGGGTGAGGAGACCCAGTACTTC
CDR3 protein: CSVDRGEETQYF

J gene: TRBJ1-4
clone size: once
D gene: -
V gene: TRBV5-1
CDR3 DNA: TGCGCCAGCAGCGCCGGACAGCCAACTAATGAAAAACTGTTTTTT
CDR3 protein: CASSAGQPTNEKLFF

J gene: TRBJ2-1
clone size: few
D gene: TRBD2
V gene: TRBV4-1
CDR3 DNA: TGCGCCAGCAGCTCCGGATCCGGGAGGCTATCTTACAATGAGCAGTTCTTC
CDR3 protein: CASSSGSGRLSYNEQFF

J gene: TRBJ2-7
clone size: -
D gene: -
V gene: TRBV5-8
CDR3 DNA: TGTGCCAGCAGCCTTTACTACGAGCAGTACTTC
CDR3 protein: CASSLYYEQYF

J gene: TRBJ2-7
clone size: few
D gene: TRBD2
V gene: TRBV19
CDR3 DNA: TGTGCCAGTAGTACTCTAGCGGGAGGGCCCCTGAACGAGCAGTACTTC
CDR3 protein: CASSTLAGGPLNEQYF

J gene: TRBJ1-5
clone size: -
D gene: TRBD1
V gene: TRBV19
CDR3 DNA: TGTGCCAGTAGTATAGGGACAGGGCATCAGCCCCAGCATTTT
CDR3 protein: CASSIGTGHQPQHF

J gene: TRBJ2-2
clone size: -
D gene: TRBD1
V gene: TRBV18
CDR3 DNA: TGTGCCAGCCAACCCGGGACAGTGAACACCGGGGAGCTGTTTTTT
CDR3 protein: CASQPGTVNTGELFF

J gene: TRBJ2-5
clone size: few
D gene: -
V gene: TRBV14
CDR3 DNA: TGTGCCAGCAGCCAGTCTAAGACCCAGTACTTC
CDR3 protein: CASSQSKTQYF